The clone carrying this T cell receptor (beta chain) was observed many times. V trimming: 7 bases; J trimming: 5 bases; junction bases outside the gene matches: 8. This CDR3 spans 14 amino acids. In germline, CDR1 is LGHDT, CDR2 YNNKEL (reference sequence). These data belong to a study of breast tumors, draining lymph nodes, adjacent tissues. Axillary draining lymph nodes of breast cancer patients supplied the node samples. In TCRdb, the multiplex PCR reads were re-called with MiXCR into one record per CDR3 protein. The table lists roughly 120,000 distinct CDR3 sequences, just under 20% of them singletons.

The V call is TRBV3-1, the J call TRBJ2-1, with 7 bases identical to TRBD2. This clonotype was obtained from a female donor with breast cancer. Some clones in this sample may be carry-over from other donors' samples. Sample: axillary lymph node tissue. CDR3 amino acids: CASTGGGSHNEQFF. CDR3 coding DNA: TGTGCCAGCACGGGGGGAGGGTCTCACAATGAGCAGTTCTTC.